This T cell receptor beta chain was profiled in a study of cytomegalovirus exposure and HLA in healthy donors. The protocol was immunoSEQ multiplex PCR, while the TCRdb copy is restricted to in-frame clones and leaves out a portion. The sample has 99,000 or so clones; about 88% are singletons. The donors belonged to the roughly 110-subject validation cohort, separate from the roughly 710-subject first cohort. Study results and caveats: Reports described diagnosis of cytomegalovirus status by the classifier as highly specific and sensitive.

The ends were cut back, 2 bases at V and 13 bases at J, with 15 bases in the middle. Per the germline V gene, CDR1 is SNHLY and CDR2 is FYNNEI. This CDR3 is 12 amino acids long. A remark on this clone: Its matching antigen is unknown.

The TCR originated in a woman aged 18-29 years in good health and CMV-seropositive. Sequencing was performed on PBMCs. The chain couples TRBV2 to TRBJ2-7, with D unclear. This CDR3 reads CASSEWAALSYF. The CDR3 DNA reads TGTGCCAGCAGTGAATGGGCAGCCCTCAGCTACTTC.